This T cell receptor beta chain was profiled in a study of T and B cells in COVID-19 patients. Multiplex PCR with BIOMED2 TRB-A/B primer pools amplified TRB rearrangements. Via MiXCR, TCRdb re-called the multiplex PCR reads, giving one row per CDR3 protein. The sample carries about 27,000 distinct CDR3 sequences, around a third recorded once. Germline values: CDR1 KGHDR, CDR2 SFDVKD. V shed 3 bases, J shed 2 bases, and the junction held 8 bases outside the gene matches. This CDR3 is built from 19 residues. This clonotype has only a few counts. From blood, roughly 220-550 ng of genomic DNA served as TRB template.

The sequenced sample consisted of blood. The J gene is TRBJ2-1, the V gene TRBV24-1; the match to TRBD2 covers 14 bases. The sequence derives from a human donor who had recovered from COVID-19. CDR3 protein: CATSDPGTSGRGPYNEQFF. The CDR3 bases are TGTGCCACCAGTGATCCCGGGACTAGCGGGAGAGGCCCCTACAATGAGCAGTTCTTC.